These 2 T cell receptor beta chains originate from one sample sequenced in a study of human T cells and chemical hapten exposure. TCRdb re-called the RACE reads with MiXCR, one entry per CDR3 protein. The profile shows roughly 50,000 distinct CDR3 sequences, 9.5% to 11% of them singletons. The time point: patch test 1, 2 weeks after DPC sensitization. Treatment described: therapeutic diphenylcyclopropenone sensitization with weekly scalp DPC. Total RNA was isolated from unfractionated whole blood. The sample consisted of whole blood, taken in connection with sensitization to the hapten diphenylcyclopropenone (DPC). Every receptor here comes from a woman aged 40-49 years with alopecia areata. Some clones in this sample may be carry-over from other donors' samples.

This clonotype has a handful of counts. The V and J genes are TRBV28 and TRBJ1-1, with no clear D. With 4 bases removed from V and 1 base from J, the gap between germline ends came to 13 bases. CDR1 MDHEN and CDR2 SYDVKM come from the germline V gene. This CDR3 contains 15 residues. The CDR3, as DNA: TGTGCCAGCAGTTCCCCCTCAGGCCAGAACACTGAAGCTTTCTTT. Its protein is CASSSPSGQNTEAFF.

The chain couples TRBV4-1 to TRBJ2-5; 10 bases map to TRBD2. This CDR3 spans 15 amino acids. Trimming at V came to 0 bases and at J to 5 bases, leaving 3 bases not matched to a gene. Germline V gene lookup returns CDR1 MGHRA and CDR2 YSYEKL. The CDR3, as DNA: TGCGCCAGCAGCCAAGAACCAGCGGGAGGGGAGACCCAGTACTTC. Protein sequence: CASSQEPAGGETQYF.